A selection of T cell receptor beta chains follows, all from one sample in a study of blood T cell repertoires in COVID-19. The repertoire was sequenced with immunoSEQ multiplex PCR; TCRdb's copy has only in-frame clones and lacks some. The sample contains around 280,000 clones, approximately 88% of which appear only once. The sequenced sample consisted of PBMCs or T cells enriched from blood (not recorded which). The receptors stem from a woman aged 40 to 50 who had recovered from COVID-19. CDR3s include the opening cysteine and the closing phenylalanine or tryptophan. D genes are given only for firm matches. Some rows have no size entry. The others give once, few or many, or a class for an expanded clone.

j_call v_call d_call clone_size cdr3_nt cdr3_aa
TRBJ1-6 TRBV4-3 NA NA TGCGCCAGCAGCCAAGAGGGGGCCTGGGAAGTTTCCTATAATTCACCCCTCCACTTT CASSQEGAWEVSYNSPLHF
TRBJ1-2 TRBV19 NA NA TGTGCCAGTACCACGGGTAGCTATGGCTACACCTTC CASTTGSYGYTF
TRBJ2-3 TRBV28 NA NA TGTGCCAGCAGTTTGTGGTCAGGTAGCACAGATACGCAGTATTTT CASSLWSGSTDTQYF
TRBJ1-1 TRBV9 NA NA TGTGCCAGCAGCGTAGCCCCATCGGACACTGAAGCTTTCTTT CASSVAPSDTEAFF
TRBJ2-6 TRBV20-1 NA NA TGCAGTGCTAGTCATCCTGGGGCCAACGTCCTGACTTTC CSASHPGANVLTF
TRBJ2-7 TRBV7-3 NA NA TGTGCCAGCAGCTCAGAAGTCTTAGCGGCAAGCTCCTACGAGCAGTACTTC CASSSEVLAASSYEQYF
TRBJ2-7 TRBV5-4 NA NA TGTGCCAGCAGCCGAGACAGAATCGAGCAGTACTTC CASSRDRIEQYF
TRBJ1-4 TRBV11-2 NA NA TGTGCCAGCAGCTTAGTGGGGGGAGCAGGCAACGAAAAACTGTTTTTT CASSLVGGAGNEKLFF
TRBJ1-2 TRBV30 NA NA TGTGCCTGGTCCACAGGGTCCGACTATGGCTACACCTTC CAWSTGSDYGYTF
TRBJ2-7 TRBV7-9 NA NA TGTGCCAGCAGCTCTACCCGCGAGCAGTACTTC CASSSTREQYF
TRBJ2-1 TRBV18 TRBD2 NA TGTGCCAGCTCACCACCGATCCTAGCGGGAGCACATGAGCAGTTCTTC CASSPPILAGAHEQFF
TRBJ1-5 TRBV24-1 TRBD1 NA TGTGCCACCAGTGGTCTATCCGGGACAGGGGGCAATCAGCCCCAGCATTTT CATSGLSGTGGNQPQHF
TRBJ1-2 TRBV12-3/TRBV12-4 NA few TGTGCCAGCAGTTTAAGCGGTGGCTACACCTTC CASSLSGGYTF
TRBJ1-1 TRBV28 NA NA TGTGCCAGCAGTTTAAACAGGGACACTGAAGCTTTCTTT CASSLNRDTEAFF
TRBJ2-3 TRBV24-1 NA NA TGTGCCACCAGTATGACTACCGCCCAGGATACGCAGTATTTT CATSMTTAQDTQYF
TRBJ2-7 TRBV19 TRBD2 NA TGTGCCAGTAGTGGGCTAGCGGGAGTCAACTACGAGCAGTACTTC CASSGLAGVNYEQYF
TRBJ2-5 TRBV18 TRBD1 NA TGTGCCAGCTCACCGGGACAGGGACAAGAGACCCAGTACTTC CASSPGQGQETQYF
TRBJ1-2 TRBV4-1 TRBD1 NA TGCGCCAGCAGCCAGCCTACAGGGGGCTATGGCTACACCTTC CASSQPTGGYGYTF
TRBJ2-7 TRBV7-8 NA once TGTGCCAGCAGCTTATGTCAGGGTTGCGAGCAGTACTTC CASSLCQGCEQYF
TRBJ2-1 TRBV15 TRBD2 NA TGTGCCACCAGCAGATCGACGACTAGCGGGAGATCTGTAGAGCAGTTCTTC CATSRSTTSGRSVEQFF
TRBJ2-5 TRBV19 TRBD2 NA TGTGCCAGTAGTATATCCCTAGCGGGAGAGACCCAGTACTTC CASSISLAGETQYF
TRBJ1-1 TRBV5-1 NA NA TGCGCCAGCAGCTTGGCCACAGCGGGTACTGAAGCTTTCTTT CASSLATAGTEAFF
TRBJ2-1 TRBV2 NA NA TGTGCCAGCACCCGGGGTACCGGCGGTGAGCAGTTCTTC CASTRGTGGEQFF
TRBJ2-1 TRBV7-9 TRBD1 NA TGTGCCAGCAGCCAAGACAGGGATGAGCAGTTCTTC CASSQDRDEQFF
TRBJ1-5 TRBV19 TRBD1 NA TGTGCCAGTAGTGACAGGGGAAATCAGCCCCAGCATTTT CASSDRGNQPQHF
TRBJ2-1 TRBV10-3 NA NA TGTGCCATCAAATCCGGGAGTAGGTACAATGAGCAGTTCTTC CAIKSGSRYNEQFF
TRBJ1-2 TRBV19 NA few TGTGCCAGTAGAGCCGAAGATAACTATGGCTACACCTTC CASRAEDNYGYTF
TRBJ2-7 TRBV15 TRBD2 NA TGTGCCACCAGCAGTTTAGCGGGAGCGGACTACGAGCAGTACTTC CATSSLAGADYEQYF
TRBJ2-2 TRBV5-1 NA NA TGCGCCAGCAGCCCAAGGGAGGTTGGCACCGGGGAGCTGTTTTTT CASSPREVGTGELFF
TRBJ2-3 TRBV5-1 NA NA TGCGCCAGCAGCTATACGGTGGATACGCAGTATTTT CASSYTVDTQYF
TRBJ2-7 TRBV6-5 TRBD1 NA TGTGCCAGCATGGGGACAGACTCCTACGAGCAGTACTTC CASMGTDSYEQYF
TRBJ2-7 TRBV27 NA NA TGTGCCAGCAGTTTGGAGGGTTCCTACGAGCAGTACTTC CASSLEGSYEQYF
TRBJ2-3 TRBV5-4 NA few TGTGCCAGCAGCTTAGCTAACTCTCCAGGATCTCACACAGATACGCAGTATTTT CASSLANSPGSHTDTQYF
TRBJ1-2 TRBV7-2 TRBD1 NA TGTGCCAGCAGCCGGACAGGGACGAACTATGGCTACACCTTC CASSRTGTNYGYTF
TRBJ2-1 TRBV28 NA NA TGTGCCAGCAGTTTAAGCGGGCGGAGCTCCTACAATGAGCAGTTCTTC CASSLSGRSSYNEQFF
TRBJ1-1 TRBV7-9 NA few TGTGCCAGCAGCTTTTTACAGAGTGGATATTTGAACACTGAAGCTTTCTTT CASSFLQSGYLNTEAFF
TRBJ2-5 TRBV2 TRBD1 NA TGTGCCAGCAGTGACAGGGGGCGGGAACAAGAGACCCAGTACTTC CASSDRGREQETQYF
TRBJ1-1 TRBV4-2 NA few TGTGCCAGCAGCCACCGAGACATGAACACTGAAGCTTTCTTT CASSHRDMNTEAFF
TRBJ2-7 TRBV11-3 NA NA TGTGCCAGCAGCCCCCTTCCCTACGAGCAGTACTTC CASSPLPYEQYF
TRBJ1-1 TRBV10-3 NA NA TGTGCCATCAGTGAGTCGCGACAGTACATGAACACTGAAGCTTTCTTT CAISESRQYMNTEAFF
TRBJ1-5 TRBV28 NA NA TGTGCCAGCAGTTTATCCGCGGGGAGAGTGCCCCAGCATTTT CASSLSAGRVPQHF
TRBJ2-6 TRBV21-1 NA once TGTGCCAGCAGCACCGGGACTAGCGGGATGACTGGGGCCAACGTCCTGACTTTC CASSTGTSGMTGANVLTF
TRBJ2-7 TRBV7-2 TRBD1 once TGTGCCAGCAGCACGGGAGGGGACAGGGGGCGCCAACAGTACTTC CASSTGGDRGRQQYF
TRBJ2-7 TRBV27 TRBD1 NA TGTGCCAGCAGAGGACAGGGCGATCTCTCCTACGAGCAGTACTTC CASRGQGDLSYEQYF
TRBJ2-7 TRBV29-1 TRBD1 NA TGCAGCGTGGTTCGACAGGGGGCCTACGAGCAGTACTTC CSVVRQGAYEQYF
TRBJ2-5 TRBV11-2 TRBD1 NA TGTGCCAGCAGCTTTCAGGGGGTGGCAGAGACCCAGTACTTC CASSFQGVAETQYF
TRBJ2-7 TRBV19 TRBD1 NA TGTGCCAGTAGTATGTTCGGCGGGACAGGGTTATACGAGCAGTACTTC CASSMFGGTGLYEQYF
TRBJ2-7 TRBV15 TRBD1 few TGTGCCACCAGCAGGGTAGGACAGGGCCGGCGTTGGGGCAGTTACGAGCAGTACTTC CATSRVGQGRRWGSYEQYF
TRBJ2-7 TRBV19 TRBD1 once TGTGCCAGTAGTGGGGGACAGGGGCCCTACGAGCAGTACTTC CASSGGQGPYEQYF